This TCR beta chain was documented in a study of OX40 agonist ivuxolimab in advanced cancers. Study in general: Across the patients, intravenous ivuxolimab was delivered every 2 weeks at 0.01 to 10 mg/kg. A male proportion of over 75% was recorded, with mean age 60 years and range 23 to 79.

The data were produced by immunoSEQ multiplex PCR, yet TCRdb's version contains in-frame clones alone and is incomplete. Of around 100,000 clones listed, about 91% are singletons. CDR1 and CDR2 from the germline V gene are SGHDN and FVKESK. Losses at the gene ends were 4 bases for V and 4 bases for J; bases not matched to a gene: 4. The CDR3 has 14 amino acids. Turning to this clone: Its antigen remains unknown.

Regarding the study as a whole: Certain nonresponders additionally had low normalized T-cell clonal expansion.

J is TRBJ1-1 and V is TRBV14; 9 bases line up with TRBD1. This TCR was sampled from an adult with an advanced solid tumor such as melanoma, head and neck, liver or kidney cancer. This specimen was CD4+ or CD8+ T cells sorted from blood, taken in a trial of the OX40 agonist ivuxolimab. The CDR3 is CASSRQGQGTEAFF. Here the CDR3 DNA reads TGTGCCAGCAGCCGTCAGGGACAGGGCACTGAAGCTTTCTTT.